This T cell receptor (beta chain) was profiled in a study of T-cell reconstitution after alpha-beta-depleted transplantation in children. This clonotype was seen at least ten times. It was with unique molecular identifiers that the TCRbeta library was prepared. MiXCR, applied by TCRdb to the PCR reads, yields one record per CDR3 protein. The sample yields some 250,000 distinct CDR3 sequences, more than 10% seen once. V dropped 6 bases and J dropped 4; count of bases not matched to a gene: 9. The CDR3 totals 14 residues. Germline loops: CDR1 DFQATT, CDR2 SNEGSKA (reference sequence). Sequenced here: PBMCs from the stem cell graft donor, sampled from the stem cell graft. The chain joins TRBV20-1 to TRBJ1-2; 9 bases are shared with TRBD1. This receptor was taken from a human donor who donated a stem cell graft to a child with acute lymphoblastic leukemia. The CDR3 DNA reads TGCAGTGCCCAGAGGACAGGGGTTCCCTATGGCTACACCTTC. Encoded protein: CSAQRTGVPYGYTF.